One and the same sample provided the 9 T cell receptor beta chains below, sequenced in a study of vaccination and CD4 T cells after COVID-19. Their recognized antigens are unknown. The study sequenced cultured CD4+ T cell DNA using the Oncomine TCR Beta short-read assay. Each CDR3 protein gets one entry after TCRdb re-called the PCR reads with MiXCR. The sample yields about 15,000 distinct CDR3 sequences, around three fifths seen once. Treatment in this sample: roughly 10-day PBMC culture with coronavirus spike peptide pools or control peptides (ViraFEST assay). The sequenced sample consisted of CD4+ T cells from blood, cultured in vitro. These receptors were taken from a human donor who had recovered from COVID-19.

The chain links TRBV20-1 to TRBJ2-3; D possibly matches TRBD1 or TRBD2 (5 bases each). Germline CDR1 is DFQATT and CDR2 is SNEGSKA (reference sequence). CDR3 size: 16 residues. Trimming pared 5 bases from V and 0 bases from J, leaving 18 bases between. The DNA for the CDR3 is TGCAGTGCTGGTGGGGGAGCCTCTACTAGCACAGATACGCAGTATTTT. Its protein product is CSAGGGASTSTDTQYF.

This clonotype occurred a few times. J is TRBJ1-1 and V is TRBV6-1; TRBD1 might be the D (5 bases). The CDR3 has 13 amino acids. Germline V gene lookup returns CDR1 MNHNS and CDR2 SASEGT. V lost 7 bases and J lost 6, with 15 bases in between. The CDR3 region has the DNA TGTGCCAGCACCCTACGGGGGGGGGCTGAAGCTTTCTTT. Encoded protein: CASTLRGGAEAFF.

The chain employs TRBV7-9 and TRBJ1-2; 7 bases match TRBD1. CDR1 and CDR2 from the germline V gene are SEHNR and FQNEAQ (reference sequence). The CDR3 length is 14 residues. V lost 1 base and J lost 5; bases outside the gene matches: 4. The CDR3 region has the DNA TGTGCCAGCAGCTTAGGGGGACAGAGTTATGGCTACACCTTC. This gives the protein CASSLGGQSYGYTF.

The chain uses TRBV6-2 or TRBV6-3 and TRBJ1-1; unclear D gene. V lost 10 bases, J lost 0 bases, and 15 bases lay in between. CDR3 length equals 14 residues. Germline CDR1 reads MNHEY; CDR2 reads SVGEGT. CDR3 loop: CATLRGFMNTEAFF. As DNA, the CDR3 is TGTGCCACCCTACGGGGATTCATGAACACTGAAGCTTTCTTT.

The V and J genes are TRBV6-1 and TRBJ1-2; TRBD1 might be the D (6 bases). Trimming took off 6 bases at V and 8 bases at J, with 13 bases between the two ends. Per the germline V gene, CDR1 is MNHNS and CDR2 is SASEGT. CDR3 length: 12 amino acids. The CDR3 sequence: CASRGAVGGYTF. The DNA for the CDR3 is TGTGCCAGCAGGGGGGCAGTGGGGGGCTACACCTTC.

The J gene is TRBJ2-7, the V gene TRBV6-1; a possible D gene is TRBD1 (5 bases). The germline V gene has CDR1 MNHNS and CDR2 SASEGT. Trimming pared 1 base from V and 2 bases from J, leaving 12 bases between. CDR3 length: 15 residues. The CDR3 reads CASSEEGPMAYEQYF. The DNA of the CDR3 is TGTGCCAGCAGTGAAGAGGGGCCTATGGCCTACGAGCAGTACTTC.

This clonotype has only a few counts. The V call is TRBV6-2 or TRBV6-3, the J call TRBJ2-3; no firm D call. CDR1 is MNHEY and CDR2 is SVGEGT in the germline V gene. V was trimmed by 4 bases and J by 2 bases, leaving 10 bases between them. The CDR3 is made up of 14 amino acids. The CDR3 spells CASSSPFFTDTQYF. The CDR3 bases are TGTGCCAGCAGTTCGCCATTTTTCACAGATACGCAGTATTTT.

The chain couples TRBV7-6 to TRBJ1-6; a possible D gene is TRBD1 (5 bases). Germline CDR1 SGHVS, CDR2 FNYEAQ. CDR3 length: 16 residues. The V gene lost 1 base and the J gene lost 7 bases, with 14 bases spanning the gap. The DNA of the CDR3 is TGTGCCAGCAGCTTAGGGCCCGACAGCGGGAATTCACCCCTCCACTTT. It codes for CASSLGPDSGNSPLHF.

A single count supports this clonotype. V and J are TRBV6-1 and TRBJ1-2; the match to TRBD1 covers 8 bases. With 10 bases clipped from V and 1 base from J, the junction kept 11 bases outside the gene matches. CDR3 length equals 15 residues. Germline V gives CDR1 MNHNS, CDR2 SASEGT. The CDR3 is CATFPGQAINYGYTF. The CDR3 DNA reads as TGTGCCACATTTCCGGGACAGGCGATTAACTATGGCTACACCTTC.